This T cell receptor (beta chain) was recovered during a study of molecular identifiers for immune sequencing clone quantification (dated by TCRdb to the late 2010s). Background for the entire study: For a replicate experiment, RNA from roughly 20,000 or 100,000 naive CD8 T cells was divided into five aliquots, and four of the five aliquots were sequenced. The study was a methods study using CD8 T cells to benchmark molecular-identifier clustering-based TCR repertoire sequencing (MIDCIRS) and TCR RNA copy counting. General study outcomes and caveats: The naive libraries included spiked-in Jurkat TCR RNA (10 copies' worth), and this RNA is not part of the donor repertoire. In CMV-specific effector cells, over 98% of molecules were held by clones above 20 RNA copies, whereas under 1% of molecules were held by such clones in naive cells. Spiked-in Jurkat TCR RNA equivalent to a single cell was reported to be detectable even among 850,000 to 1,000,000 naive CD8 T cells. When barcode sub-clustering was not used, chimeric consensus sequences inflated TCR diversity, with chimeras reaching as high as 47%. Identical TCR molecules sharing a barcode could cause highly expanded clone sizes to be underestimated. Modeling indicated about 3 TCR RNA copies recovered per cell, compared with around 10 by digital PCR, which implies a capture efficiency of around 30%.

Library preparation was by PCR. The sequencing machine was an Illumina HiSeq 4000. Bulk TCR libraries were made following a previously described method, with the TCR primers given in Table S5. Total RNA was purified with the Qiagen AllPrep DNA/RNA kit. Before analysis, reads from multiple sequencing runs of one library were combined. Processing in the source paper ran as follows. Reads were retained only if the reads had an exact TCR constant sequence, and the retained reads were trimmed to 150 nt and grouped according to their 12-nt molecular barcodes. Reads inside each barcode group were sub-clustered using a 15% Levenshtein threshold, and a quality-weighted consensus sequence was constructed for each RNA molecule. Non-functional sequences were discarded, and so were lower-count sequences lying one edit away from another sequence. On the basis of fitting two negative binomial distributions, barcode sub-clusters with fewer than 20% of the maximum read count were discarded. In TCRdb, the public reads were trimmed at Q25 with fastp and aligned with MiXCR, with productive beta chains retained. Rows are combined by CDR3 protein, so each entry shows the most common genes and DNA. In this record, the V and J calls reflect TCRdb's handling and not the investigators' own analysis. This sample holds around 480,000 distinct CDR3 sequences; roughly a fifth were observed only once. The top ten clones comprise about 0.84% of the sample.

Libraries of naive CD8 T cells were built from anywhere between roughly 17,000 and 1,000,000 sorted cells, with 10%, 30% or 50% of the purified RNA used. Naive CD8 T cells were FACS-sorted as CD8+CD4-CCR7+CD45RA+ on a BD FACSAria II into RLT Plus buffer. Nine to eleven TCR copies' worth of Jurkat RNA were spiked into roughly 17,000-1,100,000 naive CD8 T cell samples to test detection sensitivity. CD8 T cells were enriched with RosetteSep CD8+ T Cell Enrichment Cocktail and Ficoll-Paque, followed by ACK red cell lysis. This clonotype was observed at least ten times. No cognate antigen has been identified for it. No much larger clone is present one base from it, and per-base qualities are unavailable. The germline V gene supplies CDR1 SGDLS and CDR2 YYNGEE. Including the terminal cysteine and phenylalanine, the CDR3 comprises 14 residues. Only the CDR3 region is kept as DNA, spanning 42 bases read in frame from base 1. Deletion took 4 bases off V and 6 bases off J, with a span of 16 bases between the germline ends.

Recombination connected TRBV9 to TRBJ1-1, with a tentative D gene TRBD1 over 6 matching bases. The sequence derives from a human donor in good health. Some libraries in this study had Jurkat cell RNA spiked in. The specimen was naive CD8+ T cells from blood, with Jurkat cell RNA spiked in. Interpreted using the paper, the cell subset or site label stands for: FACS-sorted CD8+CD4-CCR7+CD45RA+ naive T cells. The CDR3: CASSPSPTGPEAFF. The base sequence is TGTGCCAGCAGCCCTTCTCCGACAGGTCCTGAAGCTTTCTTT. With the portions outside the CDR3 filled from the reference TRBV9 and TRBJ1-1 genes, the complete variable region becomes DSGVTQTPKHLITATGQRVTLRCSPRSGDLSVYWYQQSLDQGLQFLIQYYNGEERAKGNILERFSAQQFPDLHSELNLSSLELGDSALYFCASSPSPTGPEAFFGQGTRLTVV.